The 20 T cell receptor beta chains in this list originate from one sample, sequenced in a study of cytomegalovirus exposure and HLA in healthy donors. Use of 60 Vbeta and 13 Jbeta primers characterized the PCR. The protocol was immunoSEQ multiplex PCR, while the TCRdb copy is restricted to in-frame clones and leaves out a portion. The table lists over 150,000 clones, under 80% of them singletons, with around 2.3% in the top ten. The specimen was PBMCs. The receptors originated from a man aged 25 to 40 in good health and CMV-seronegative.

The chain uses TRBV7-9 and TRBJ2-5; 8 bases agree with TRBD2. Germline CDR1 SEHNR, CDR2 FQNEAQ (reference sequence). The CDR3 loop spans 14 amino acids. The trim removed 1 base at V and 3 bases at J, leaving 1 base unmatched. CDR3 sequence (DNA): TGTGCCAGCAGCTTAGACGGGGGGGAAGAGACCCAGTACTTC. Translation: CASSLDGGEETQYF.

This clone has a handful of counts. A read error may account for a junction end that differs from germline. The chain links TRBV4-2 to TRBJ2-7; D may be TRBD2 (6 bases). Germline CDR1 LGHNA, CDR2 YNFKEQ. The CDR3 contains 15 residues. CDR3 amino acids: CASSQDLGGSYEQYF. For the CDR3, the DNA is TGTGCCAGCAGTCAAGATCTGGGGGGCTCCTACGAGCAGTACTTC.

The chain links TRBV5-1 to TRBJ2-5, with TRBD2 matching 7 bases. The CDR3 is 14 amino acids. Germline V gene lookup returns CDR1 SGHRS and CDR2 YFSETQ. V was clipped by 4 bases and J by 1 base; unmatched bases: 4. CDR3 loop: CASSPGLPQETQYF. DNA of the CDR3: TGCGCCAGCAGCCCGGGACTACCCCAAGAGACCCAGTACTTC. Full variable domain (missing parts from reference TRBV5-1 and TRBJ2-5): KAGVTQTPRYLIKTRGQQVTLSCSPISGHRSVSWYQQTPGQGLQFLFEYFSETQRNKGNFPGRFSGRQFSNSRSEMNVSTLELGDSALYLCASSPGLPQETQYFGPGTRLLVL.

The chain couples TRBV7-3 to TRBJ2-1; no clear D gene. The CDR3 totals 13 residues. Looked up from germline, CDR1 is SGHTA and CDR2 is FQGTGA. Trimming removed 0 bases from V and 10 bases from J, with 10 bases in between. The CDR3 spells CASSLTSTSEQFF. CDR3 nucleotides: TGTGCCAGCAGCTTAACGAGCACTTCGGAGCAGTTCTTC. The variable domain in full, completed from reference TRBV7-3 and TRBJ2-1, reads GAGVSQTPSNKVTEKGKYVELRCDPISGHTALYWYRQSLGQGPEFLIYFQGTGAADDSGLPNDRFFAVRPEGSVSTLKIQRTERGDSAVYLCASSLTSTSEQFFGPGTRLTVL.

The table lists this clone with a count of one. The genes are TRBV4-1 and TRBJ2-1, with D possibly being TRBD1 (7 bases). Trimming took 3 bases from V and 10 from J, leaving 19 bases between them. Germline V gives CDR1 MGHRA, CDR2 YSYEKL. The CDR3 has 15 amino acids. CDR3 sequence: CASSQPGGTVGEQFF. CDR3 DNA sequence: TGCGCCAGCAGCCAGCCTGGGGGGACAGTAGGGGAGCAGTTCTTC.

The J gene is TRBJ2-5, the V gene TRBV7-3, with 8 bases aligning to TRBD1. CDR3 length: 16 residues. Per the germline V gene, CDR1 is SGHTA and CDR2 is FQGTGA. The ends lost 5 bases at V and 2 bases at J; junction bases unmatched: 10. The CDR3 is CASSPGQGGGQETQYF. CDR3 nucleotide sequence: TGTGCCAGCAGCCCAGGACAGGGAGGCGGTCAAGAGACCCAGTACTTC.

This chain links TRBV4-2 with TRBJ1-1, with 8 bases matching TRBD1. Per germline, CDR1 LGHNA and CDR2 YNFKEQ. CDR3 length equals 15 residues. With 3 bases clipped from V and 1 base from J, the junction kept 4 bases outside the gene matches. The CDR3 protein is CASSHVGQENTEAFF. The DNA of the CDR3 is TGTGCCAGCAGCCATGTGGGACAGGAGAACACTGAAGCTTTCTTT.

This chain connects TRBV5-4 to TRBJ2-2; 7 nucleotides align to TRBD1. After removal of 1 base from V and 7 bases from J, the junction contained 4 bases not matched to a gene. The CDR3 contains 14 residues. CDR1 SGHNT and CDR2 YYREEE come from the germline V gene (reference sequence). CDR3 bases: TGTGCCAGCAGCTTGTCAGGGGGTGGCGGGGAGCTGTTTTTT. It translates to CASSLSGGGGELFF.

About this clone: Other DNA sequences in the same sample also yield this CDR3. The chain combines TRBV19 with TRBJ1-1; D is perhaps TRBD1 (6 bases). CDR3 length equals 13 residues. Trimming pared 3 bases from V and 3 bases from J, leaving 8 bases between. CDR1 LNHDA and CDR2 SQIVND come from the germline V gene (reference sequence). CDR3 sequence reads: CASSIKGDTEAFF. CDR3 DNA sequence: TGTGCCAGTAGTATCAAGGGGGACACTGAAGCTTTCTTT.

This sequence joins TRBV19 and TRBJ1-5, with D unclear. CDR3 length: 13 residues. CDR1 is LNHDA and CDR2 is SQIVND in the germline V gene (reference sequence). With 3 bases removed from V and 9 bases from J, the gap between germline ends came to 12 bases. CDR3 DNA: TGTGCCAGTAGTATGGCCAATGATATGCCCCAGCATTTT. Residues: CASSMANDMPQHF.

This chain joins TRBV19 and TRBJ1-1, with D unresolved. Germline V CDR1 and CDR2: LNHDA, SQIVND (reference sequence). The CDR3 consists of 15 residues. The ends were cut back, 5 bases at V and 1 base at J, with 14 bases in the middle. DNA of the CDR3: TGTGCCAGTAGTCTACCCCCTCCAGGGAACACTGAAGCTTTCTTT. It translates to CASSLPPPGNTEAFF.

This chain joins TRBV6-1 and TRBJ2-5; 9 nucleotides align to TRBD1. V was clipped by 0 bases and J by 11 bases; unmatched bases: 10. There are 15 residues in the CDR3. CDR1 and CDR2 (germline): MNHNS, SASEGT. This chain's CDR3 is CASSEATGGIWEQYF. CDR3 nucleotide sequence: TGTGCCAGCAGTGAAGCAACAGGGGGCATATGGGAGCAGTACTTC.

This chain joins TRBV7-6 and TRBJ1-5; 7 nucleotides line up with TRBD1. CDR1 and CDR2 from the germline V gene are SGHVS and FNYEAQ. With V trimmed by 1 base and J by 2 bases, 2 bases remained unmatched. CDR3 size: 15 residues. The CDR3, as DNA: TGTGCCAGCAGCTTAGATCAGGGGGGCAATCAGCCCCAGCATTTT. Its protein product is CASSLDQGGNQPQHF.

This chain links TRBV10-1 with TRBJ2-6, with TRBD1 as a possible D gene (5 bases). Germline CDR1 reads WNHNN; CDR2 reads SYGVQD (reference sequence). The CDR3 loop spans 15 amino acids. The V gene lost 8 bases and the J gene lost 4 bases, with 15 bases spanning the gap. The CDR3 sequence: CASPERGPGANVLTF. The CDR3 region has the DNA TGCGCCAGCCCTGAAAGGGGTCCCGGGGCCAACGTCCTGACTTTC.

The genes are TRBV28 and TRBJ1-3; D is unclear. Trimming cost V 6 bases and J 2 bases, with 14 bases left between them. The CDR3 is 15 amino acids. CDR1 and CDR2 (germline): MDHEN, SYDVKM. The CDR3 coding sequence is TGTGCCAGCAGCCGCGGGCCTCGCACTGGAAACACCATATATTTT. Translated: CASSRGPRTGNTIYF.

V gene TRBV7-9 combines with J gene TRBJ1-2; 10 positions match TRBD1. The CDR3 sequence is 15 residues long. With V trimmed by 4 bases and J by 4 bases, 6 bases remained unmatched. Germline values: CDR1 SEHNR, CDR2 FQNEAQ (reference sequence). CDR3 sequence reads: CASSSPTGGGYGYTF. The CDR3 DNA reads TGTGCCAGCAGCTCGCCGACAGGGGGCGGCTATGGCTACACCTTC.

The rearrangement uses TRBV7-2 and TRBJ2-7; TRBD1 might be the D (6 bases). V shed 6 bases and J shed 3 bases, with 18 bases lying between them. CDR3 size: 15 residues. Germline loops: CDR1 SGHTA, CDR2 FQGNSA. CDR3 loop: CASSGGQGSFYEQYF. The CDR3 DNA sequence: TGTGCCAGCAGTGGGGGCCAGGGGAGTTTCTACGAGCAGTACTTC.

The chain joins TRBV7-4 to TRBJ2-7; D not certain. CDR1 and CDR2 (germline): SGHVT, SQSDAQ. The CDR3 contains 19 residues. Trimming cost V 2 bases and J 0 bases, with 23 bases left between them. The CDR3 coding sequence is TGTGCCAGCAGCTTACGCTGGGCATGTTGCCCTCTATCCTCCTACGAGCAGTACTTC. Protein product: CASSLRWACCPLSSYEQYF.

The rearrangement links TRBV27 to TRBJ2-7, with 7 bases identical to TRBD1. The CDR3 contains 14 residues. With 2 bases clipped from V and 3 bases from J, the junction kept 4 bases outside the gene matches. Germline values: CDR1 MNHEY, CDR2 SMNVEV (reference sequence). This CDR3 reads CASSLTQGDYEQYF. The DNA of the CDR3 is TGTGCCAGCAGTTTAACGCAGGGGGACTACGAGCAGTACTTC.

The chain is built from TRBV6-5 and TRBJ2-2; D uncertain. The CDR3 extends over 12 amino acids. Germline V lookup: CDR1 MNHEY, CDR2 SVGAGI. The V and J ends lost 6 bases and 6 bases respectively, with 8 bases between them. CDR3 amino acids: CASSPTAGELFF. CDR3 bases: TGTGCCAGCAGCCCAACGGCCGGGGAGCTGTTTTTT.